These 18 T cell receptor beta chains were sequenced from one sample in a study of cytomegalovirus exposure and HLA in healthy donors. The PCR contained 60 Vbeta and 13 Jbeta primers. The data were produced by immunoSEQ multiplex PCR, yet TCRdb's version contains in-frame clones alone and is incomplete. The table records a few hundred thousand clones, more than 55% of them present only once. The sample was PBMCs. The receptors originated from a female donor in good health and CMV-seronegative.

The chain recombines TRBV29-1 with TRBJ2-2; maybe TRBD1 (6 bases). This CDR3 contains 14 residues. V lost 7 bases and J 5 bases, leaving 17 bases between the germline ends. Germline V gives CDR1 SQVTM, CDR2 ANQGSEA. The CDR3 sequence is CSAGSGTYTGELFF. Written as DNA, the CDR3 is TGCAGCGCTGGGTCCGGGACATATACCGGGGAGCTGTTTTTT.

This clone has a handful of counts. The chain joins TRBV5-4 to TRBJ2-7; TRBD1 agrees at 8 bases. Per germline, CDR1 SGHNT and CDR2 YYREEE (reference sequence). There are 14 residues in the CDR3. V lost 4 bases and J lost 5; bases outside the gene matches: 8. CDR3 loop: CASSPRTGSHEQYF. CDR3 sequence (DNA): TGTGCCAGCAGCCCGCGGACAGGGTCCCACGAGCAGTACTTC.

This clone was picked up a small number of times. The junction departs from the called germline gene at one end, perhaps through a read error. Written as DNA, the CDR3 is TGTTCCAGCAGCTTAGGGGGAGGTGAAAAACTGTTTTTT. It is translated as CSSSLGGGEKLFF. The chain carries TRBV7-9 and TRBJ1-4, with a weak D call TRBD1 (6 bases). This CDR3 spans 13 amino acids. The germline gives CDR1 SEHNR, CDR2 FQNEAQ (reference sequence).

The chain combines TRBV27 with TRBJ2-1, with 7 positions matching TRBD1. V shed 5 bases and J 6 bases; nucleotides not matched to a gene: 7. This CDR3 is built from 14 residues. Per germline, CDR1 MNHEY and CDR2 SMNVEV (reference sequence). The CDR3 sequence: CASSDRVGLNEQFF. For the CDR3, the DNA is TGTGCCAGCAGTGACAGGGTAGGGCTCAATGAGCAGTTCTTC.

This clone was seen only a few times. J is TRBJ2-1 and V is TRBV7-9; 11 bases map to TRBD1. CDR1 and CDR2 from the germline V gene are SEHNR and FQNEAQ (reference sequence). Trimming at V came to 5 bases and at J to 4 bases, leaving 4 bases not matched to a gene. This CDR3 contains 15 residues. The DNA of the CDR3 is TGTGCCAGCAGCGAAGGACAGGGGGCGTACAATGAGCAGTTCTTC. Protein: CASSEGQGAYNEQFF.

With regard to this clone: The junction does not match germline at one end; this may be a read error. This chain uses TRBV7-9 with TRBJ2-7; 9 bases fit TRBD1. The CDR3 contains 16 residues. CDR1 is SEHNR, CDR2 FQNEAQ, per germline (reference sequence). The DNA of the CDR3 is TGTTCCAGCAACCTCCCCGGGACAGGGAATTCCTACGAGCAGTACTTC. Protein sequence: CSSNLPGTGNSYEQYF.

The chain combines TRBV2 with TRBJ1-1, with 8 bases matching TRBD1. V was pared by 3 bases and J by 1 base, with 7 bases of the junction left unmatched. Germline lookup yields CDR1 SNHLY and CDR2 FYNNEI. The CDR3 runs to 16 residues. Here the CDR3 reads CASSDPLQGGNTEAFF. The CDR3 nucleotides read TGTGCCAGCAGTGACCCTTTACAGGGGGGGAACACTGAAGCTTTCTTT.

The chain carries TRBV5-1 and TRBJ2-7, with 7 bases identical to TRBD2. CDR3 size: 13 residues. The ends lost 4 bases at V and 2 bases at J; junction bases unmatched: 3. Germline CDR1 reads SGHRS; CDR2 reads YFSETQ. This CDR3 is CASSMAGAYEQYF. The DNA for the CDR3 is TGCGCCAGCAGCATGGCGGGAGCCTACGAGCAGTACTTC.

The rearrangement joins TRBV11-2 to TRBJ2-7; possibly TRBD1 for D (5 bases). The CDR3 sequence is 12 residues long. CDR1 is SGHAT, CDR2 FQNNGV, per germline. V was clipped by 5 bases and J by 7 bases, with 12 bases between them. The CDR3 DNA is TGTGCCAGCAGCGTGGGGCAATGGGAGCAGTACTTC. Protein product: CASSVGQWEQYF. Full variable domain (missing parts from reference TRBV11-2 and TRBJ2-7): EAGVAQSPRYKIIEKRQSVAFWCNPISGHATLYWYQQILGQGPKLLIQFQNNGVVDDSQLPKDRFSAERLKGVDSTLKIQPAKLEDSAVYLCASSVGQWEQYFGPGTRLTVT.

V and J are TRBV19 and TRBJ2-1; D gene ambiguous. V was clipped by 3 bases and J by 0 bases, with 9 bases between them. The CDR3 has 15 amino acids. Germline CDR1 and CDR2: LNHDA and SQIVND (reference sequence). DNA of the CDR3: TGTGCCAGTAGTATTCGCGGCAGCTCCTACAATGAGCAGTTCTTC. It yields the protein CASSIRGSSYNEQFF.

This chain uses TRBV19 with TRBJ1-1, with 7 nucleotides matching TRBD1. The CDR3 contains 14 residues. The V segment lost 6 bases and the J segment 5 bases; nucleotides outside the gene matches: 9. The germline gives CDR1 LNHDA, CDR2 SQIVND (reference sequence). This CDR3 is CASSAQGVGTEAFF. The CDR3 DNA follows: TGTGCCAGTAGCGCCCAGGGGGTAGGTACTGAAGCTTTCTTT.

This chain uses TRBV28 with TRBJ1-3, with 7 nucleotides matching TRBD1. Germline-derived CDR1 and CDR2 are MDHEN and SYDVKM. This CDR3 has 16 residues. The junction had 10 bases not matched to a gene; V was cut back by 7 bases and J by 1 base. This CDR3 reads CASNSRTGASGNTIYF. In nucleotides, the CDR3 is TGTGCCAGCAATTCCCGGACAGGCGCGTCTGGAAACACCATATATTTT.

The rearrangement links TRBV5-1 to TRBJ2-7, with 9 nucleotides matching TRBD2. CDR1 and CDR2 from the germline V gene are SGHRS and YFSETQ. V was clipped by 0 bases and J by 4 bases; unmatched bases: 5. The CDR3 consists of 15 residues. CDR3 region: CASSLGAGGPYEQYF. The CDR3 coding sequence is TGCGCCAGCAGCTTGGGGGCGGGAGGGCCGTACGAGCAGTACTTC.

This clone was recorded a few times. The chain employs TRBV27 and TRBJ2-5; TRBD1 matches 11 bases. The CDR3 is made up of 14 amino acids. Germline assignment: CDR1 MNHEY and CDR2 SMNVEV (reference sequence). V dropped 4 bases and J dropped 5; count of bases not matched to a gene: 3. For the CDR3, the DNA is TGTGCCAGCAGTTCGGACAGGGGGCGGGAGACCCAGTACTTC. Translated, it gives CASSSDRGRETQYF.

About this clone: Distinct nucleotide sequences in the sample also encode this CDR3. The V gene is TRBV10-3, the J gene TRBJ1-5, with D possibly matching TRBD1 (5 bases). Between the trimmed V and J ends, which lost 3 bases and 0 bases, there was a span of 9 bases. Germline values: CDR1 ENHRY, CDR2 SYGVKD. There are 15 residues in the CDR3. CDR3 region: CAISEAGPSNQPQHF. CDR3 bases: TGTGCCATCAGTGAAGCAGGGCCTAGCAATCAGCCCCAGCATTTT.

This clone was seen a handful of times. The V call is TRBV5-1, the J call TRBJ2-3, with D possibly TRBD2 on 5 matching bases. Germline values: CDR1 SGHRS, CDR2 YFSETQ. V shed 4 bases and J shed 5 bases, with 20 bases lying between them. The CDR3 has 16 amino acids. CDR3 in amino acids: CASSPRVGNREDTQYF. CDR3 nucleotide sequence: TGCGCCAGCAGCCCCCGGGTTGGGAATCGGGAAGATACGCAGTATTTT.

The V call is TRBV28, the J call TRBJ2-7; TRBD2 matches 15 bases. Trimming took 8 bases from V and 1 from J; bases not matched to a gene: 9. The length of the CDR3 is 17 residues. CDR1 and CDR2 from the germline V gene are MDHEN and SYDVKM. CDR3 in amino acids: CASRKGTSGRSSYEQYF. CDR3 bases: TGTGCCAGCCGGAAGGGGACTAGCGGGAGGAGTTCCTACGAGCAGTACTTC.

The DNA for the CDR3 is TGTGCCAGCAGCCACTCCCAGGGGGGCCTGTATGATACGCAGTATTTT. Protein product: CASSHSQGGLYDTQYF. The chain combines TRBV28 with TRBJ2-3, with D possibly matching TRBD1 (7 bases). CDR1 is MDHEN and CDR2 is SYDVKM in the germline V gene. The V gene lost 6 bases and the J gene lost 6 bases, with 22 bases spanning the gap. The CDR3 is 16 residues long.